The 26 T cell receptor beta chains listed next were all sequenced from one sample in a study of T cell responses to AZD1222 COVID-19 vaccine. The table came from immunoSEQ multiplex PCR; TCRdb's copy has only in-frame clones and leaves some out. The profile shows approximately 140,000 clones, 90% to 95% of them singletons. The starting material was peripheral blood, obtained on day 0 of AZD1222 vaccination. Every receptor here comes from an adult in good health.

The chain has TRBV10-3 and TRBJ1-1; no reliable D call. Trimming took 4 bases from V and 2 from J, leaving 8 bases between them. CDR1 and CDR2 (germline): ENHRY, SYGVKD. The CDR3 spans 13 residues. The CDR3 spells CAISALGNTEAFF. CDR3 bases: TGTGCCATCAGTGCATTGGGAAACACTGAAGCTTTCTTT.

The chain has TRBV11-1 and TRBJ1-6; 7 bases are shared with TRBD1. Germline V gene data show CDR1 as SGHAT and CDR2 as FQDESV (reference sequence). J was trimmed by 10 bases and V by 5 bases; bases with no gene match: 5. The CDR3 runs 13 residues. The CDR3 here is CASSEDRDSPLHF. In DNA form, the CDR3 reads TGTGCCAGCAGCGAAGACAGGGACTCACCCCTCCACTTT. Full variable domain (rest looked up from reference TRBV11-1 and TRBJ1-6): EAEVAQSPRYKITEKSQAVAFWCDPISGHATLYWYRQILGQGPELLVQFQDESVVDDSQLPKDRFSAERLKGVDSTLKIQPAELGDSAMYLCASSEDRDSPLHFGNGTRLTVT.

The gene calls are TRBV5-6 and TRBJ1-2; D might be TRBD1 (6 bases). The CDR3 runs to 15 residues. Germline values: CDR1 SGHDT, CDR2 YYEEEE. The V end lost 4 bases, the J end lost 5 bases, and 18 bases lay between the germline ends. The CDR3 DNA sequence: TGTGCCAGCAGCCCTTCGCCGGGACAAGCATATGGCTACACCTTC. It specifies CASSPSPGQAYGYTF.

The rearrangement joins TRBV7-2 to TRBJ2-1; TRBD2 agrees at 9 bases. Germline trimming cut 5 bases from V and 10 bases from J; bases unmatched to any gene: 6. Germline V gene data show CDR1 as SGHTA and CDR2 as FQGNSA. The CDR3 length is 13 residues. For the CDR3, the DNA is TGTGCCAGCAGCCCGGGACTAGCTGGCGAGCAGTTCTTC. Protein product: CASSPGLAGEQFF.

The rearrangement joins TRBV5-1 to TRBJ2-1, with a tentative D call TRBD2 (5 bases). CDR1 and CDR2 from the germline V gene are SGHRS and YFSETQ. Between the trimmed V and J ends, which lost 0 bases and 6 bases, there was a span of 13 bases. The CDR3 has 15 residues. The CDR3, as DNA: TGCGCCAGCAGCTTGGCTATCCCTCGGGGCAATGAGCAGTTCTTC. It encodes CASSLAIPRGNEQFF.

This clone was observed a single time. The chain is built from TRBV5-1 and TRBJ2-3; 9 nucleotides line up with TRBD2. V shed 4 bases, J shed 6 bases, and the junction held 12 bases outside the gene matches. The germline gives CDR1 SGHRS, CDR2 YFSETQ. This CDR3 comprises 16 residues. CDR3 region: CASSRGGASGVDTQYF. In DNA form, the CDR3 reads TGCGCCAGCAGCCGGGGTGGGGCTAGCGGGGTGGATACGCAGTATTTT.

This chain joins TRBV11-2 and TRBJ2-1; 8 bases are shared with TRBD1. CDR3 length equals 14 residues. J lost 3 bases, V lost 6 bases, and 4 bases had no gene match. In germline, CDR1 is SGHAT, CDR2 FQNNGV. CDR3 bases: TGTGCCAGCAGATCAGGGGGCAGCTACAATGAGCAGTTCTTC. Amino acids: CASRSGGSYNEQFF. The full variable domain, rest sourced from reference TRBV11-2 and TRBJ2-1, is EAGVAQSPRYKIIEKRQSVAFWCNPISGHATLYWYQQILGQGPKLLIQFQNNGVVDDSQLPKDRFSAERLKGVDSTLKIQPAKLEDSAVYLCASRSGGSYNEQFFGPGTRLTVL.

The chain combines TRBV5-6 with TRBJ1-2; 10 bases align to TRBD1. Losses at the gene ends were 0 bases for V and 4 bases for J; bases not matched to a gene: 0. Germline V CDR1 and CDR2: SGHDT, YYEEEE. This CDR3 is built from 14 residues. CDR3 region: CASSLGDRGYGYTF. DNA for the CDR3: TGTGCCAGCAGCTTGGGGGACAGGGGCTATGGCTACACCTTC. The full variable domain, in which reference TRBV5-6 and TRBJ1-2 provide the parts outside the CDR3, is DAGVTQSPTHLIKTRGQQVTLRCSPKSGHDTVSWYQQALGQGPQFIFQYYEEEERQRGNFPDRFSGHQFPNYSSELNVNALLLGDSALYLCASSLGDRGYGYTFGSGTRLTVV.

The chain couples TRBV2 to TRBJ1-1, with TRBD1 identical over 9 bases. The CDR3 is 13 residues long. J lost 2 bases, V lost 7 bases, and 2 bases had no gene match. Germline CDR1 SNHLY, CDR2 FYNNEI. The CDR3 sequence is CASMGQGNTEAFF. The CDR3 DNA is TGTGCCAGCATGGGACAGGGAAACACTGAAGCTTTCTTT.

The V gene is TRBV9, the J gene TRBJ1-5; 7 bases are a match to TRBD1. The V and J ends lost 0 bases and 1 base, in that order; junction bases with no gene match: 4. Germline values: CDR1 SGDLS, CDR2 YYNGEE. This CDR3 region has 16 residues. CDR3 region: CASSVGAGGSNQPQHF. Here the CDR3 DNA reads TGTGCCAGCAGCGTAGGGGCAGGGGGGAGCAATCAGCCCCAGCATTTT. Looking up the rest from reference TRBV9 and TRBJ1-5 gives the full variable domain: DSGVTQTPKHLITATGQRVTLRCSPRSGDLSVYWYQQSLDQGLQFLIQYYNGEERAKGNILERFSAQQFPDLHSELNLSSLELGDSALYFCASSVGAGGSNQPQHFGDGTRLSIL.

The chain links TRBV9 to TRBJ2-2, with TRBD1 matching 10 bases. CDR3 length equals 17 residues. The germline gives CDR1 SGDLS, CDR2 YYNGEE. V shed 0 bases, J shed 3 bases, and the junction held 5 bases outside the gene matches. This CDR3 reads CASSVVRDRGDTGELFF. In DNA form, the CDR3 reads TGTGCCAGCAGCGTAGTAAGGGACAGGGGCGACACCGGGGAGCTGTTTTTT. The whole variable domain, filled in from reference TRBV9 and TRBJ2-2, reads DSGVTQTPKHLITATGQRVTLRCSPRSGDLSVYWYQQSLDQGLQFLIQYYNGEERAKGNILERFSAQQFPDLHSELNLSSLELGDSALYFCASSVVRDRGDTGELFFGEGSRLTVL.

The chain carries TRBV24-1 and TRBJ1-4, with no clear D. Germline loops: CDR1 KGHDR, CDR2 SFDVKD. CDR3 size: 16 residues. V lost 4 bases and J lost 6, with 17 bases in between. DNA of the CDR3: TGTGCCACCAGTGACCGCGGGCCTTATAAAGATGAAAAACTGTTTTTT. Translating gives CATSDRGPYKDEKLFF.

The rearrangement joins TRBV11-2 to TRBJ2-3, with D unclear. Looked up from germline, CDR1 is SGHAT and CDR2 is FQNNGV. The CDR3 is 14 amino acids. V was pared by 1 base and J by 1 base, with 6 bases between. CDR3 residues: CASSLGPGTDTQYF. DNA for the CDR3: TGTGCCAGCAGCTTAGGCCCCGGCACAGATACGCAGTATTTT. Drawing the rest from reference TRBV11-2 and TRBJ2-3, the complete variable domain is EAGVAQSPRYKIIEKRQSVAFWCNPISGHATLYWYQQILGQGPKLLIQFQNNGVVDDSQLPKDRFSAERLKGVDSTLKIQPAKLEDSAVYLCASSLGPGTDTQYFGPGTRLTVL.

The CDR3 loop is CASSRGGNYGYTF. The DNA of the CDR3 is TGTGCCAGCAGTCGGGGGGGGAACTATGGCTACACCTTC. The genes are TRBV12-3 or TRBV12-4 and TRBJ1-2, with a weak D call TRBD1 (5 bases). This CDR3 is 13 amino acids long. V was shortened by 5 bases and J by 2 bases, with 9 bases between the two germline ends.

The chain combines TRBV14 with TRBJ2-1; 8 bases are shared with TRBD2. This CDR3 has 18 amino acids. V shed 4 bases and J 4 bases; nucleotides not matched to a gene: 15. The germline gives CDR1 SGHDN, CDR2 FVKESK. CDR3 DNA: TGTGCCAGCAGCCCTCACCTTGGCGGGAGGTCCCCTTACAATGAGCAGTTCTTC. It codes for CASSPHLGGRSPYNEQFF.

This clone turned up a few times. The CDR3 here is CAWSDGGGAYEQYF. CDR3 DNA sequence: TGTGCCTGGAGTGACGGAGGGGGGGCCTACGAGCAGTACTTC. The chain links TRBV30 to TRBJ2-7; tentative D call: TRBD2 (7 bases). Trimming left V 1 base short and J 2 bases short, with 12 bases between. Germline-derived CDR1 and CDR2 are GTSNPN and SVGIG (reference sequence). The CDR3 spans 14 residues.

This chain connects TRBV3-1 (or the pseudogene TRBV3-2) to TRBJ1-2; no definite D call. The V gene's germline CDR1 is LGHDT and CDR2 YNNKEL (reference sequence). The CDR3 contains 15 residues. V was clipped by 0 bases and J by 8 bases, with 16 bases between them. This CDR3 is CASSQDRTHTGGYTF. CDR3 nucleotide sequence: TGTGCCAGCAGCCAAGATCGGACCCACACGGGGGGCTACACCTTC.

This chain connects TRBV2 to TRBJ2-2; the match to TRBD2 covers 11 bases. CDR1 and CDR2 from the germline V gene are SNHLY and FYNNEI. The CDR3 spans 15 residues. J gave up 4 bases and V 5 bases, and 3 bases lay outside the gene matches. Here the CDR3 reads CASSRLAGTTGELFF. The CDR3 DNA follows: TGTGCCAGCAGTCGACTAGCGGGAACCACCGGGGAGCTGTTTTTT.

The chain recombines TRBV4-1 with TRBJ1-3; TRBD1 is a possible D gene (5 bases). CDR1 is MGHRA, CDR2 YSYEKL, per germline. The CDR3 extends over 17 amino acids. Trimming cost V 1 base and J 0 bases, with 13 bases left between them. The CDR3 region is CASSQGAGSASGNTIYF. CDR3 sequence (DNA): TGCGCCAGCAGCCAAGGTGCAGGGAGTGCCTCTGGAAACACCATATATTTT.

This chain uses TRBV6-5 with TRBJ1-2; D gene ambiguous. The germline V gene has CDR1 MNHEY and CDR2 SVGAGI. Trimming removed 7 bases at V and 8 bases at J, with 11 bases between. The CDR3 sequence is 11 residues long. The CDR3 DNA sequence: TGTGCCAGCATCCAGACAAACGGCTACACCTTC. Translated, it gives CASIQTNGYTF.

The gene calls are TRBV9 and TRBJ1-1, with D unresolved. Trimming left V 4 bases short and J 3 bases short, with 13 bases between. This CDR3 contains 14 residues. From germline, CDR1 is SGDLS and CDR2 YYNGEE. CDR3 loop: CASSHLDEDTEAFF. The CDR3 bases are TGTGCCAGCAGCCATCTTGACGAGGACACTGAAGCTTTCTTT.

This clone has just one count. The gene calls are TRBV7-2 and TRBJ1-6, with D hard to call. V lost 4 bases and J lost 6, with 7 bases in between. Germline V gene sequence: CDR1 SGHTA, CDR2 FQGNSA. This CDR3 is built from 13 residues. The CDR3: CASSSSLNSPLHF. CDR3 coding DNA: TGTGCCAGCAGCTCTTCCCTTAATTCACCCCTCCACTTT.

The rearrangement links TRBV11-2 to TRBJ1-2, with 7 bases aligning to TRBD1. The germline V gene encodes CDR1 SGHAT and CDR2 FQNNGV. The CDR3 is made up of 16 amino acids. Trimming removed 0 bases from V and 2 bases from J; junction bases left unmatched: 6. This chain's CDR3 is CASSLDGDRKNYGYTF. The CDR3 DNA follows: TGTGCCAGCAGCTTAGATGGGGACAGAAAAAACTATGGCTACACCTTC.

The chain joins TRBV7-3 to TRBJ1-1; no reliable D call. CDR1 is SGHTA and CDR2 is FQGTGA in the germline V gene. V shed 3 bases and J shed 4 bases, with 12 bases lying between them. CDR3 length: 14 residues. The CDR3 DNA is TGTGCCAGCAGCTTCGATGGGCTGGGCACTGAAGCTTTCTTT. Amino acids: CASSFDGLGTEAFF.

This chain joins TRBV27 and TRBJ2-7, with D possibly matching TRBD1 (5 bases). The CDR3 is 15 amino acids. Germline CDR1 MNHEY, CDR2 SMNVEV (reference sequence). V was cut by 5 bases and J by 3 bases, with 17 bases left in between. The CDR3 protein is CASSLARDSLYEQYF. The CDR3 bases are TGTGCCAGCAGTCTGGCCCGAGACAGCCTCTACGAGCAGTACTTC.

This clone appeared a single time. The rearrangement uses TRBV9 and TRBJ2-1; TRBD2 is a possible D gene (6 bases). Germline V gene sequence: CDR1 SGDLS, CDR2 YYNGEE. The CDR3 runs 14 residues. The V and J ends lost 0 bases and 4 bases respectively, with 8 bases between them. CDR3 sequence reads: CASSVGGAYNEQFF. The CDR3 coding sequence is TGTGCCAGCAGCGTAGGCGGGGCATACAATGAGCAGTTCTTC.